Shown below are 15 T cell receptor beta chains from a single sample sequenced in a study of blood T cell repertoires in COVID-19. The assay was immunoSEQ multiplex PCR, and TCRdb's table has in-frame clones only and misses some. The table includes 55,000 to 80,000 clones, approximately 89% detected once. The material sequenced was peripheral blood. The receptors originated from a human donor in a cohort sampled during active COVID-19.

The V gene is TRBV7-3, the J gene TRBJ2-1; TRBD1 agrees at 9 bases. The junction had 6 bases not matched to a gene; V was cut back by 5 bases and J by 7 bases. Per the germline V gene, CDR1 is SGHTA and CDR2 is FQGTGA. This CDR3 contains 14 residues. The CDR3 sequence is CASSLQTGGNEQFF. The DNA of the CDR3 is TGTGCCAGCAGCCTACAGACAGGGGGTAATGAGCAGTTCTTC.

This clone came up a few times. The chain has TRBV2 and TRBJ1-5; the D is unclear. The germline V gene encodes CDR1 SNHLY and CDR2 FYNNEI. The CDR3 consists of 14 residues. The germline V and J ends were trimmed by 5 bases and 4 bases, with 12 bases remaining between them. The CDR3 region has the DNA TGTGCCAGCAGTTACATTCTCCATAATCAGCCCCAGCATTTT. This translates into CASSYILHNQPQHF.

This clone was detected once. The V gene is TRBV5-1, the J gene TRBJ2-7, with 9 positions matching TRBD2. CDR3 length equals 16 residues. V lost 0 bases to trimming and J lost 0 bases; unmatched junction nucleotides: 4. Looked up from germline, CDR1 is SGHRS and CDR2 is YFSETQ. CDR3 in DNA: TGCGCCAGCAGCTTGGGGCCAGCGGGGGGCTCCTACGAGCAGTACTTC. Its protein is CASSLGPAGGSYEQYF.

The V and J genes are TRBV11-3 and TRBJ2-3; 9 nucleotides agree with TRBD2. The CDR3 covers 17 residues. V dropped 0 bases and J dropped 3; count of bases not matched to a gene: 7. Germline V gene lookup returns CDR1 SGHNT and CDR2 YENEEA. The CDR3 DNA sequence: TGTGCCAGCAGCTTAGACGAATTGCGGGGGGGAACAGATACGCAGTATTTT. Protein: CASSLDELRGGTDTQYF.

This clone has just one count. The chain is built from TRBV5-1 and TRBJ1-6; 8 bases line up with TRBD1. Germline CDR1 reads SGHRS; CDR2 reads YFSETQ. The CDR3 totals 16 residues. Losses at the gene ends were 0 bases for V and 8 bases for J; bases not matched to a gene: 7. CDR3 nucleotides: TGCGCCAGCAGCTTGGCCCGGCAGGGGGCGTATTCACCCCTCCACTTT. The encoded protein is CASSLARQGAYSPLHF.

The rearrangement joins TRBV11-2 to TRBJ2-1; 7 bases agree with TRBD2. CDR1 and CDR2 from the germline V gene are SGHAT and FQNNGV. Trimming at V came to 5 bases and at J to 5 bases, leaving 6 bases not matched to a gene. This CDR3 comprises 14 residues. The CDR3 DNA follows: TGTGCCAGCAGCCCAGGACTAGGCAACAATGAGCAGTTCTTC. Amino acid sequence: CASSPGLGNNEQFF. Combining the CDR3 with reference TRBV11-2 and TRBJ2-1 gives the whole variable domain EAGVAQSPRYKIIEKRQSVAFWCNPISGHATLYWYQQILGQGPKLLIQFQNNGVVDDSQLPKDRFSAERLKGVDSTLKIQPAKLEDSAVYLCASSPGLGNNEQFFGPGTRLTVL.

The gene calls are TRBV19 and TRBJ2-7; 7 nucleotides match TRBD1. CDR3 size: 14 residues. The J segment lost 5 bases and the V segment lost 7 bases, leaving 11 bases of the junction unmatched. From germline, CDR1 is LNHDA and CDR2 SQIVND (reference sequence). The DNA for the CDR3 is TGTGCCAGTACACCGGACAGGCGAGTAGACGAGCAGTACTTC. It specifies CASTPDRRVDEQYF.

This chain uses TRBV28 with TRBJ1-2; D not certain. Germline CDR1 and CDR2: MDHEN and SYDVKM. The V end lost 4 bases, the J end lost 4 bases, and 16 bases lay between the germline ends. This CDR3 region has 15 residues. CDR3 nucleotides: TGTGCCAGCAGTTCGTCGGGATTCCGTGGCTATGGCTACACCTTC. Protein product: CASSSSGFRGYGYTF.

The chain carries TRBV28 and TRBJ2-1, with a tentative D call TRBD2 (7 bases). V lost 2 bases, J lost 9 bases, and 17 bases lay in between. Germline CDR1 and CDR2: MDHEN and SYDVKM. The CDR3 is made up of 15 amino acids. The CDR3 is CASSLGLAEGGEQFF. CDR3 sequence (DNA): TGTGCCAGCAGTTTAGGTCTAGCGGAGGGGGGTGAGCAGTTCTTC. The whole variable domain, filled in from reference TRBV28 and TRBJ2-1, reads DVKVTQSSRYLVKRTGEKVFLECVQDMDHENMFWYRQDPGLGLRLIYFSYDVKMKEKGDIPEGYSVSREKKERFSLILESASTNQTSMYLCASSLGLAEGGEQFFGPGTRLTVL.

J is TRBJ1-6 and V is TRBV3-1 (or the pseudogene TRBV3-2), with D maybe TRBD1 (5 bases). Germline values: CDR1 LGHDT, CDR2 YNNKEL (reference sequence). This CDR3 spans 14 amino acids. V dropped 1 base and J dropped 6 bases, with 7 bases sitting between them. The CDR3 sequence: CASSQATVNSPLHF. CDR3 DNA: TGTGCCAGCAGCCAAGCGACAGTTAATTCACCCCTCCACTTT.

The J gene is TRBJ2-1, the V gene TRBV9, with D maybe TRBD2 (6 bases). The CDR3 consists of 15 residues. Germline V CDR1 and CDR2: SGDLS, YYNGEE. The V end was cut by 3 bases, the J end by 8 bases, with 18 bases between. The CDR3 sequence: CASSAGTLTPYEQFF. CDR3 nucleotide sequence: TGTGCCAGCAGCGCCGGGACTCTCACCCCCTATGAGCAGTTCTTC.

The chain carries TRBV28 and TRBJ2-4; weak D call: TRBD2 (5 bases). Germline V lookup: CDR1 MDHEN, CDR2 SYDVKM. V was clipped by 1 base and J by 7 bases, with 20 bases between them. The length of the CDR3 is 17 residues. This chain's CDR3 is CASSLSEWEKDLNIQYF. The CDR3 DNA is TGTGCCAGCAGTTTATCCGAGTGGGAGAAGGACCTTAACATTCAGTACTTC.

This clone was counted only a few times. The chain is built from TRBV9 and TRBJ2-7, with D maybe TRBD2 (5 bases). V was shortened by 0 bases and J by 5 bases, with 12 bases between the two germline ends. Germline V gives CDR1 SGDLS, CDR2 YYNGEE. The CDR3 length is 14 residues. Here the CDR3 reads CASSVGVGLHEQYF. The CDR3 coding sequence is TGTGCCAGCAGCGTAGGGGTCGGACTTCACGAGCAGTACTTC.

The rearrangement links TRBV5-4 to TRBJ2-1; the match to TRBD2 covers 9 bases. V dropped 5 bases and J dropped 4; count of bases not matched to a gene: 7. CDR3 size: 15 residues. Germline V gene lookup returns CDR1 SGHNT and CDR2 YYREEE (reference sequence). The CDR3 region is CASSFGLALYNEQFF. CDR3 bases: TGTGCCAGCAGTTTCGGACTAGCGCTATACAATGAGCAGTTCTTC. The whole variable domain, remainder taken from reference TRBV5-4 and TRBJ2-1, is ETGVTQSPTHLIKTRGQQVTLRCSSQSGHNTVSWYQQALGQGPQFIFQYYREEENGRGNFPPRFSGLQFPNYSSELNVNALELDDSALYLCASSFGLALYNEQFFGPGTRLTVL.

The rearrangement joins TRBV5-1 to TRBJ1-6; 9 nucleotides match TRBD1. Germline assignment: CDR1 SGHRS and CDR2 YFSETQ. This CDR3 spans 19 amino acids. V shed 0 bases and J 10 bases; nucleotides not matched to a gene: 17. In DNA form, the CDR3 reads TGCGCCAGCAGCTTGGGGGGACAGGGAACAGTGCCACGACGGTCACCCCTCCACTTT. It codes for CASSLGGQGTVPRRSPLHF.